The clone carrying this TCR beta chain was detected ten times or more. Its antigen remains unidentified. The data originate from a study of T cells in Graves' hyperthyroidism and ophthalmopathy. About the study: Peripheral blood was taken when the disease was first diagnosed, before any treatment began.

Amplification of TCR beta CDR3 regions used RNA as the template. A set of HTBI primers served as the primers for a first-round RT-PCR of the TCR CDR3. TCRdb fed the multiplex PCR reads into MiXCR, producing one record per CDR3 protein. In the table there are 270,000 or so distinct CDR3 sequences, approximately 26% of which are singletons. Points from the study as a whole: The model's output predicted ophthalmopathy at a median of around 7 months prior to onset.

Exclusion criteria comprised uncontrolled infection, other autoimmune disease, pregnancy or lactation. Sequencing was done on a sample of blood. The source of this sequence is a man aged 35-49 years with Graves' hyperthyroidism that later progressed to Graves' ophthalmopathy.

CDR3 nucleotides: TGCGCCAGCAGCCACCCGAACACTGAAGCTTTCTTT. Its protein is CASSHPNTEAFF. The chain joins TRBV4-1 to TRBJ1-1; D not resolved. Trimming pared 3 bases from V and 1 base from J, leaving 3 bases between. The CDR3 loop spans 12 amino acids. The germline V gene encodes CDR1 MGHRA and CDR2 YSYEKL.